This T cell receptor beta chain was recovered during a study of cytomegalovirus exposure and HLA in healthy donors. General study points: Sequencing had likely introduced a cluster of highly shared sequence variants as an artifact. Information on immune exposure was restricted to one variable (CMV serostatus).

Both 60 Vbeta primers and 13 Jbeta primers went into the PCR. TCRdb keeps only in-frame clones here, not all; method: immunoSEQ multiplex PCR. Of 85,000 to 130,000 clones in the sample, about four fifths were seen once. Note on this clone: Its antigen is as yet unknown.

The donors (healthy individuals) were bone marrow donors. The sequence was collected from a female donor in good health and CMV-seropositive. The sequencing sample was made of PBMCs.

CDR3 residues: CASSLVAGSYEQYF. CDR3 sequence (DNA): TGTGCCAGCAGCTTAGTTGCCGGCTCCTACGAGCAGTACTTC. The chain recombines TRBV7-8 with TRBJ2-7; D is unclear. In germline, CDR1 is SGHVS, CDR2 FQNEAQ. The V end was cut by 1 base, the J end by 0 bases, with 7 bases between. The CDR3 consists of 14 residues.